This paragraph reports one TCR beta chain. Under the authors' procedure: Amplified reference gene primers provided the basis for estimating nucleated cell counts. TCRdb's copy holds only in-frame clones and misses some; the assay was immunoSEQ multiplex PCR. The DNA was the basis for D and trimming; V, J and clone size are from that table. Of about 280,000 clones in the sample, 70% to 90% are singletons; the top ten hold roughly 11%. This sample was taken from a study of blood T cell repertoires in COVID-19. For the study at large: Acute-phase and convalescent COVID-19 samples originated in the United States, Italy and Spain. Sample material is recorded as cDNA or gDNA derived from T cells, B-cell-depleted T cells, or PBMCs.

Source material: peripheral blood. This TCR came from a woman in her 70s with acute or convalescent COVID-19.

The DNA for the CDR3 is TGCGCCAGCAGCTCCGAGGGGGGGTACGAGCAGTACTTC. Translating gives CASSSEGGYEQYF. The chain joins TRBV5-1 to TRBJ2-7; perhaps TRBD2 as D (7 bases). Trimming removed 3 bases from V and 4 bases from J, with 11 bases in between. This CDR3 spans 13 amino acids. Germline CDR1 SGHRS, CDR2 YFSETQ. Filled out from reference TRBV5-1 and TRBJ2-7, the complete variable domain reads KAGVTQTPRYLIKTRGQQVTLSCSPISGHRSVSWYQQTPGQGLQFLFEYFSETQRNKGNFPGRFSGRQFSNSRSEMNVSTLELGDSALYLCASSSEGGYEQYFGPGTRLTVT.